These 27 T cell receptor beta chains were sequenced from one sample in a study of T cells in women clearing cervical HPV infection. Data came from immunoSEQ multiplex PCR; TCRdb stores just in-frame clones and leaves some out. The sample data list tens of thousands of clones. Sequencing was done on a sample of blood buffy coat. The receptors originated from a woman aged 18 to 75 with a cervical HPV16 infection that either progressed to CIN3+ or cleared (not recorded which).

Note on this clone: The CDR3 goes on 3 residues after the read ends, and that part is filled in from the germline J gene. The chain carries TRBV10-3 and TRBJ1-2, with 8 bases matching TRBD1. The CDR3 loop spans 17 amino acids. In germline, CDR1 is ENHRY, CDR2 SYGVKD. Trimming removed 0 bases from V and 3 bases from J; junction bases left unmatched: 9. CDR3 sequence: CAISESLGQGADYGYTF. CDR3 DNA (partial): TGTGCCATCAGTGAGTCATTAGGGCAGGGGGCGGACTATGGC.

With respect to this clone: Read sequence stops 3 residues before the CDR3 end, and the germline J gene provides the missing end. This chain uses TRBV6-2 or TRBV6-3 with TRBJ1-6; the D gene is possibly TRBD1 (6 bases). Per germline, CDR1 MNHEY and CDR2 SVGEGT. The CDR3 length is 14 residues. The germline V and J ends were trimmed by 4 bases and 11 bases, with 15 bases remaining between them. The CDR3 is CASSLDSGRTPLHF. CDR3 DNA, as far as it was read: TGTGCCAGCAGTTTGGACAGTGGGAGAACACCC.

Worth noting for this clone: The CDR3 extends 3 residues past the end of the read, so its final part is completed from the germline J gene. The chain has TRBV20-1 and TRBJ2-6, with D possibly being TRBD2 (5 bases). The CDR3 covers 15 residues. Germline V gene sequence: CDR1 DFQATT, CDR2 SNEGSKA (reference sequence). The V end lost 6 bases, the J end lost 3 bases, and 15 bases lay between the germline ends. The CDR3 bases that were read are TGCAGTGCCCCGGACTCCGTGGGTGGGGCCAACGTC. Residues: CSAPDSVGGANV. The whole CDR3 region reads CSAPDSVGGANVLTF.

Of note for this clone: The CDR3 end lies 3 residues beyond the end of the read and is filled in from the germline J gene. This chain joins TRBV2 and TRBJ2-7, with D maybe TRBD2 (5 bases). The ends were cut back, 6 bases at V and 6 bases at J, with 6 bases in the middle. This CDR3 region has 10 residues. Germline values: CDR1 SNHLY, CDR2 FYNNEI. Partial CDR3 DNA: TGTGCCAGCAGGAGGGCCGAG. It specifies CASRRAE. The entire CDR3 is CASRRAEQYF.

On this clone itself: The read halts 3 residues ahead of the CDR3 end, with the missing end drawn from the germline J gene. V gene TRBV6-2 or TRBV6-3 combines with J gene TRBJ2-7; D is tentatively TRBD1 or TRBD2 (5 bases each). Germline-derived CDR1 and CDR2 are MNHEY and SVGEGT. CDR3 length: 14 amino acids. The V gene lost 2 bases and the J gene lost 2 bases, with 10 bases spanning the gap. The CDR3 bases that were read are TGTGCCAGCAGTTACGAGGGGCTAGCCTACGAG. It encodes CASSYEGLAYE. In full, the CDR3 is CASSYEGLAYEQYF.

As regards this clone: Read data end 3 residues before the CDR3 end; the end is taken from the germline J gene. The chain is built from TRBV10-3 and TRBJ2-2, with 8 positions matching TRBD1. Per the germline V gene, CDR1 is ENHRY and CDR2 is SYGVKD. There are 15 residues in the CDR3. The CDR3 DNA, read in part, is TGTGCCATCAGACCCACCGGGACAGGAAATTCACCG. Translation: CAIRPTGTGNSP. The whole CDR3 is CAIRPTGTGNSPLFF.

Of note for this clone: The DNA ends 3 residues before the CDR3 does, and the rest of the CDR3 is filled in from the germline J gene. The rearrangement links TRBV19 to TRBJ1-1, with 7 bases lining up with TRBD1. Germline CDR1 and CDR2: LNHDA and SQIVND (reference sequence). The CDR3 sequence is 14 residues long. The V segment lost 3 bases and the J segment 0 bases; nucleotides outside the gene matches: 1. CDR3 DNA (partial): TGTGCCAGTAGTATTACAGGGGTGAACACTGAA. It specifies CASSITGVNTE. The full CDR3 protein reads CASSITGVNTEAFF.

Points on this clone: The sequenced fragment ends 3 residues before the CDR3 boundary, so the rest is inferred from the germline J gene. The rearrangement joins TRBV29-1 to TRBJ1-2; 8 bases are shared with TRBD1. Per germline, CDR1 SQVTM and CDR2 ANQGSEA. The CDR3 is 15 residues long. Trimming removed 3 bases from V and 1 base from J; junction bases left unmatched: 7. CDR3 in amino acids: CSVDDRGLFNYGYTF. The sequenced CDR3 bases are TGCAGCGTTGATGACAGGGGCCTTTTTAACTATGGC.

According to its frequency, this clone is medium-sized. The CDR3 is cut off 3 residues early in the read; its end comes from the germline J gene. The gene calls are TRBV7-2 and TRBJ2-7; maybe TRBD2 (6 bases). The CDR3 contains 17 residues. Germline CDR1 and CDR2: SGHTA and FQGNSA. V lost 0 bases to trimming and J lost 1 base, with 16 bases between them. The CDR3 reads CASSLAAFGLRSYEQYF. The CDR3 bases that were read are TGTGCCAGCAGCTTAGCTGCTTTCGGACTAAGATCCTACGAG. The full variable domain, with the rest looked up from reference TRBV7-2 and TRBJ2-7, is GAGVSQSPSNKVTEKGKDVELRCDPISGHTALYWYRQSLGQGLEFLIYFQGNSAPDKSGLPSDRFSAERTGGSVSTLTIQRTQQEDSAVYLCASSLAAFGLRSYEQYFGPGTRLTVT.

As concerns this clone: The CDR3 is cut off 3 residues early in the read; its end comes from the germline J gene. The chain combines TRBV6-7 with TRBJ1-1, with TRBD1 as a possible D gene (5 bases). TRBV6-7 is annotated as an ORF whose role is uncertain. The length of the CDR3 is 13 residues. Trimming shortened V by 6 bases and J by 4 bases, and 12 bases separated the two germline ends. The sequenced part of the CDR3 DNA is TGTGCCAGCAGAAGTACCAGGGTCACTGAA. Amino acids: CASRSTRVTE. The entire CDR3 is CASRSTRVTEAFF.

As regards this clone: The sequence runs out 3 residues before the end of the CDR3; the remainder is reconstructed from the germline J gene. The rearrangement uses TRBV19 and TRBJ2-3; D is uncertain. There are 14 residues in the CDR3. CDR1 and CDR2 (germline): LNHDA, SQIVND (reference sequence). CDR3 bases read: TGTGCCAGTAGTATACACAGTGGCAATCAGCCG. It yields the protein CASSIHSGNQP. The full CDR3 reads CASSIHSGNQPQYF.

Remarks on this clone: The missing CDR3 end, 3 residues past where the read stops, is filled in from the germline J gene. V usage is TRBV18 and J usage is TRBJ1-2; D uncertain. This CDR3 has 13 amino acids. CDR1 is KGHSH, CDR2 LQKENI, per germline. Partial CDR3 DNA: TGTGCCAGCTCACCGGTAAACACAGATACC. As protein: CASSPVNTDT. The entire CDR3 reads CASSPVNTDTYTF.

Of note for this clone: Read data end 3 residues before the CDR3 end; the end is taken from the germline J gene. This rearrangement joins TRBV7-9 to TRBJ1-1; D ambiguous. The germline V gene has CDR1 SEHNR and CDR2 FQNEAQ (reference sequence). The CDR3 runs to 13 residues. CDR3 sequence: CATSVRAEETAFF. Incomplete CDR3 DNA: TGTGCCACCTCCGTGCGGGCCGAGGAGACA.

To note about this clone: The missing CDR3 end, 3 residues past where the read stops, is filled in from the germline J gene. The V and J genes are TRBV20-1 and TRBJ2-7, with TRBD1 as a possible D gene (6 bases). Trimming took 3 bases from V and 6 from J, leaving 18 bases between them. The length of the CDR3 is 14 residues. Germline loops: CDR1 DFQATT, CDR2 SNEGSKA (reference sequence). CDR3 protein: CSASPTGMQFEQYF. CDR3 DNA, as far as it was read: TGCAGTGCTAGCCCTACAGGGATGCAGTTCGAG.

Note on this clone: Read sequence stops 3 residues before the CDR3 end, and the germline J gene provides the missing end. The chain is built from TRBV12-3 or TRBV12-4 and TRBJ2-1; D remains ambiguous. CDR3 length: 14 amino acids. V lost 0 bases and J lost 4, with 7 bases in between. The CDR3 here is CASSLAPGYNEQFF. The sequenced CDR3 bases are TGTGCCAGCAGTTTAGCGCCCGGTTACAATGAG.

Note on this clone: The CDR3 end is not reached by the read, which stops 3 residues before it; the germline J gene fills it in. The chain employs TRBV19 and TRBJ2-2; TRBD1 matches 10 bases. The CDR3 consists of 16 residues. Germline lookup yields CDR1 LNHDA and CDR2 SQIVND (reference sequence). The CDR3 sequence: CASTERGQGFNSPLFF. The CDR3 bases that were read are TGTGCCAGTACTGAGCGGGGACAGGGGTTTAATTCACCG.

The CDR3 bases that were read are TGTGCCAGTAGTACCCCCAGGACAGGGGATGAAAAA. It codes for CASSTPRTGDEK. The complete CDR3 reads CASSTPRTGDEKLFF. V is TRBV19 and J is TRBJ1-4; 9 positions match TRBD1. The read is 3 residues too short to cover the CDR3 end, so that end is filled in from the germline J gene. The length of the CDR3 is 15 residues. The junction had 6 bases not matched to a gene; V was cut back by 4 bases and J by 6 bases. Germline assignment: CDR1 LNHDA and CDR2 SQIVND (reference sequence).

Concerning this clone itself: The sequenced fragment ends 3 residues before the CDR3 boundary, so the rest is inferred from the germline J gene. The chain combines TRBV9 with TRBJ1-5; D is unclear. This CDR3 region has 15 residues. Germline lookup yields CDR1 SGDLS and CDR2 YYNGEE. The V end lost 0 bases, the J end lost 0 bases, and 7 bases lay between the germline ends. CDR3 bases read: TGTGCCAGCAGCGTAGGTATCAGTAGCAATCAGCCC. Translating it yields CASSVGISSNQP. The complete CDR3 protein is CASSVGISSNQPQHF.

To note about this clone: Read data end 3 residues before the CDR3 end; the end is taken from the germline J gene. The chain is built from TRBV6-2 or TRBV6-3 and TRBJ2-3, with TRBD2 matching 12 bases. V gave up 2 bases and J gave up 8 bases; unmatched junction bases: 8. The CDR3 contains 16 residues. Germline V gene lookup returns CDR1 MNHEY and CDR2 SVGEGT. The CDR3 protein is CASSYRTSGGHGTQYF. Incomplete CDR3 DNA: TGTGCCAGCAGTTACCGTACTAGCGGGGGGCATGGTACG.

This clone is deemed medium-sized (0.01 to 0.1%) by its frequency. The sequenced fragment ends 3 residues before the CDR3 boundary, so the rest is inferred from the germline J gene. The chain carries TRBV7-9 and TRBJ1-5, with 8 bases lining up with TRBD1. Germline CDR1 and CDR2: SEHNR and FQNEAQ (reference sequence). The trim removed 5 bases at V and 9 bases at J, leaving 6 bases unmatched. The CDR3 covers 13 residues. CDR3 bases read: TGTGCCAGCAGCCAGGACAGGGTTTGGCCC. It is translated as CASSQDRVWP. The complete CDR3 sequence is CASSQDRVWPQHF.

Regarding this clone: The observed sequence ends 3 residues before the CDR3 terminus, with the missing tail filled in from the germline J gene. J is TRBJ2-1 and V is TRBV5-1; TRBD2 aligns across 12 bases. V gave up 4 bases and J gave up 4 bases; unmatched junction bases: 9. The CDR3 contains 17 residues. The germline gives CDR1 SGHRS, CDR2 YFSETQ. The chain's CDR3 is CASSLQLAGGSYNEQFF. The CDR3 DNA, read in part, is TGCGCCAGCAGCCTCCAACTAGCGGGAGGATCTTACAATGAG.

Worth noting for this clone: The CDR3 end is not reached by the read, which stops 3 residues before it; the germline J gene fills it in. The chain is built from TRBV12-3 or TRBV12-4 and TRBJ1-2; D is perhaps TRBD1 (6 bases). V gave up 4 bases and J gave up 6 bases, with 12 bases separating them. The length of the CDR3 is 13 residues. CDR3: CASSSQQGNGYTF. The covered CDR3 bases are TGTGCCAGCAGTTCGCAGCAGGGGAATGGC.

Partial CDR3 DNA: TGCGCCAGCAGTCAAACTACTTTTACAACAGATACG. Protein: CASSQTTFTTDT. The entire CDR3 reads CASSQTTFTTDTQYF. The chain links TRBV10-2 to TRBJ2-3; D not certain. From the germline J gene comes the end of the CDR3, since the read stops 3 residues before it. The CDR3 length is 15 residues. V lost 5 bases to trimming and J lost 3 bases, with 15 bases between them. Germline V gives CDR1 WSHSY, CDR2 SAAADI.

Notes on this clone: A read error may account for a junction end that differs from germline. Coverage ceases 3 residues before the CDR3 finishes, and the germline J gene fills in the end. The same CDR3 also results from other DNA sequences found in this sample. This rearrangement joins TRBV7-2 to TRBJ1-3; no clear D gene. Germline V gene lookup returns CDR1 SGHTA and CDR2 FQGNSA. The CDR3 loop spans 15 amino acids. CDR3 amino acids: CASRGVGVFGNTIYF. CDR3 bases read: TGTGCCAGCAGGGGTGTCGGGGTGTTCGGAAACACT.

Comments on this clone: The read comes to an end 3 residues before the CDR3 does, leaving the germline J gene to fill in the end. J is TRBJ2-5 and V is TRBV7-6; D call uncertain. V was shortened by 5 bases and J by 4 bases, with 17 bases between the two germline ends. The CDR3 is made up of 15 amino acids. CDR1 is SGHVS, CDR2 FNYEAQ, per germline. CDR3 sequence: CASSPKEFGGETQYF. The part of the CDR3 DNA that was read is TGTGCCAGCAGCCCAAAGGAATTTGGCGGAGAGACC. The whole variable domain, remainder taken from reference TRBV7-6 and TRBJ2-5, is GAGVSQSPRYKVTKRGQDVALRCDPISGHVSLYWYRQALGQGPEFLTYFNYEAQQDKSGLPNDRFSAERPEGSISTLTIQRTEQRDSAMYRCASSPKEFGGETQYFGPGTRLLVL.

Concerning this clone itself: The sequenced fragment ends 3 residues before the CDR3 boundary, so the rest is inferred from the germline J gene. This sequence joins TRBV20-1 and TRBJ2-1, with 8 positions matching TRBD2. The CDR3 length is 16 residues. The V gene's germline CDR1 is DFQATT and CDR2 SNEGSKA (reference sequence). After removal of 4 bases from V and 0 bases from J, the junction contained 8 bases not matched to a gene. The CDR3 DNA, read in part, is TGCAGTGCTAAGTCTAGCGGGCGGAGCTCCTACAATGAG. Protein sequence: CSAKSSGRSSYNE. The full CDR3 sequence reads CSAKSSGRSSYNEQFF.

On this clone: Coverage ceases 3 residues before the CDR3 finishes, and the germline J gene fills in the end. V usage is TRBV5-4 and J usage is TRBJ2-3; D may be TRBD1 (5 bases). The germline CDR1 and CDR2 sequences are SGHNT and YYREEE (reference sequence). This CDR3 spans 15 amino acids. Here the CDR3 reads CASSLVGHIQETQYF. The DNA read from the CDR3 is TGTGCCAGCAGCTTGGTTGGACATATCCAAGAGACG.